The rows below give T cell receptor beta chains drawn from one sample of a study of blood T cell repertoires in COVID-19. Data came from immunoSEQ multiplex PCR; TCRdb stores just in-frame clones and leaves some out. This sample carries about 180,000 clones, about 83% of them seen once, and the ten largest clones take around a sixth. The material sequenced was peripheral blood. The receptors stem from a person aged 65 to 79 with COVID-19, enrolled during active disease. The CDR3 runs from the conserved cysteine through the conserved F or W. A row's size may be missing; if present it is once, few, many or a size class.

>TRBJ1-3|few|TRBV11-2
CASSLVGGSGNTIYF
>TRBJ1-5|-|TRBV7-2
CASSLRDRGSYRLKPQHF
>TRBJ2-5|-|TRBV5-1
CASSLGDRAPETQYF
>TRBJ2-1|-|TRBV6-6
CASSYSLGPYNEQFF
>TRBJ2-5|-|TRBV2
CASRRDRFGETQYF
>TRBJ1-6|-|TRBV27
CASSQRPQGASNSPLHF
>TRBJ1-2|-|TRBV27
CASSHDSGSSYGYTF
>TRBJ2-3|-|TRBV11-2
CASSPGLPRTDTQYF
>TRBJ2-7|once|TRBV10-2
CASRNRAARGVYF
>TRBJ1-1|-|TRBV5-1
CASSFLSPQGTEAFF
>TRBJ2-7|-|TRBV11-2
CASSLNRDSTYEQYF
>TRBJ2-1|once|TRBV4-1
CASEDGRDFGANEQFF
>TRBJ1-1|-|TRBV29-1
CSVDGGLTEAFF
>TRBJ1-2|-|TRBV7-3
CASSLTGGAGYGYTF
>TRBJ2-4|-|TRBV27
CASSGWGLAKNIQYF
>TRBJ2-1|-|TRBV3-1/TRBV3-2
CASSQGGQGGPAEQFF
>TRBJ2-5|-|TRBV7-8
CASSFRSGDETQYF
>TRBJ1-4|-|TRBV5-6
CASSSLTGKLTNEKLFF
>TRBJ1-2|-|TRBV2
CASSIQGRAGYTF
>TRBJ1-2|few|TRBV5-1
CASSPATGPYGYTF
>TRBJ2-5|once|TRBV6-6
CASSYLPTGIGETQYF
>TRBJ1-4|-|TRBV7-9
CASSLRDRGVGTNEKLFF
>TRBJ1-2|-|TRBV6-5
CASSYLGGASDGYTF
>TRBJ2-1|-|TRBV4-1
CASSQVGRVPPEQFF
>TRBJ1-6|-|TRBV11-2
CASSLTGGSLGSPLHF
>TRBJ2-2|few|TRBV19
CASRSRANTGELFF
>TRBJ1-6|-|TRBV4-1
CASSQGWGGNNSPLHF
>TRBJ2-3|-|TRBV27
CASSLLGDTQYF
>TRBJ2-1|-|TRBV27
CASSLLVGEQFF
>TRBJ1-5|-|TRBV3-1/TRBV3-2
CASSQEGDRGTNQPQHF
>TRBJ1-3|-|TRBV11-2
CASSLRGTSGNTIYF
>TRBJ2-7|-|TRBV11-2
CASSLDGSGGTYEQYF
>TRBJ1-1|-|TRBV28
CASRLDRGLNTEAFF
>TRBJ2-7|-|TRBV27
CASSSGGQGAHEQYF
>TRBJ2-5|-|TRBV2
CASRQDRTQYF
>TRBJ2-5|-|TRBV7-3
CASSLLGGETQYF
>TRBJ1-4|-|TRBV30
CAWSSLVINEKLFF
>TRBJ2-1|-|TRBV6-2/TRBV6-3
CASSPTSGQRNEQFF
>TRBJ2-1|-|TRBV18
CASSPADTGLAGEQFF